Listed below are T cell receptor beta chains from one sample, sequenced in a study of cytomegalovirus exposure and HLA in healthy donors. Some clones are missing from TCRdb's copy, which holds only in-frame ones; the method was immunoSEQ multiplex PCR. Its clone listing holds approximately 140,000 clones. The material sequenced was PBMCs. All receptors come from a woman aged 18-29 years in good health and CMV-seronegative. The CDR3 runs from the conserved cysteine through the conserved F or W. The order of the fields is V gene, D gene, J gene, CDR3 length, CDR3 protein, CDR3 DNA. A D gene is named only where the DNA matches it firmly.

v_gene: TRBV27
d_gene: TRBD2
j_gene: TRBJ2-1
len: 17
CDR3aa: CASSLTSGSANYNEQFF
CDR3nt: TGTGCCAGCAGTTTAACTAGCGGGAGCGCTAACTACAATGAGCAGTTCTTC

v_gene: TRBV7-2
d_gene: TRBD2
j_gene: TRBJ2-7
len: 17
CDR3aa: CASSPAGGRAYGYEQYF
CDR3nt: TGTGCCAGCAGCCCCGCGGGCGGGAGGGCCTATGGCTACGAGCAGTACTTC

v_gene: TRBV6-1
d_gene: TRBD2
j_gene: TRBJ2-1
len: 15
CDR3aa: CASSVGTSGGHGQFF
CDR3nt: TGTGCCAGCAGTGTCGGGACTAGCGGGGGGCATGGGCAGTTCTTC

v_gene: TRBV14
d_gene: TRBD2
j_gene: TRBJ2-7
len: 15
CDR3aa: CASSQVSGRAHEQYF
CDR3nt: TGTGCCAGCAGCCAAGTTAGCGGGAGGGCCCACGAGCAGTACTTC

v_gene: TRBV6-1
d_gene: NA
j_gene: TRBJ2-3
len: 14
CDR3aa: CASSGVRVTDTQYF
CDR3nt: TGTGCCAGCAGTGGCGTCAGGGTGACAGATACGCAGTATTTT

v_gene: TRBV5-1
d_gene: NA
j_gene: TRBJ1-3
len: 15
CDR3aa: CASSLETGYGNTIYF
CDR3nt: TGCGCCAGCAGCTTAGAGACAGGTTACGGAAACACCATATATTTT

v_gene: TRBV10-3
d_gene: NA
j_gene: TRBJ2-3
len: 16
CDR3aa: CAISDEHRTGTDTQYF
CDR3nt: TGTGCCATCAGTGACGAGCACCGAACTGGCACAGATACGCAGTATTTT

v_gene: TRBV5-6
d_gene: TRBD2
j_gene: TRBJ2-5
len: 16
CDR3aa: CASSLASGTGGETQYF
CDR3nt: TGTGCCAGCAGCTTGGCCTCGGGGACCGGGGGGGAGACCCAGTACTTC

v_gene: TRBV6-6
d_gene: NA
j_gene: TRBJ1-1
len: 14
CDR3aa: CASSYRGEGTEAFF
CDR3nt: TGTGCCAGCAGTTACCGGGGTGAGGGCACTGAAGCTTTCTTT

v_gene: TRBV30
d_gene: NA
j_gene: TRBJ1-1
len: 12
CDR3aa: CAWHRATTEAFF
CDR3nt: TGTGCCTGGCACAGGGCGACCACTGAAGCTTTCTTT